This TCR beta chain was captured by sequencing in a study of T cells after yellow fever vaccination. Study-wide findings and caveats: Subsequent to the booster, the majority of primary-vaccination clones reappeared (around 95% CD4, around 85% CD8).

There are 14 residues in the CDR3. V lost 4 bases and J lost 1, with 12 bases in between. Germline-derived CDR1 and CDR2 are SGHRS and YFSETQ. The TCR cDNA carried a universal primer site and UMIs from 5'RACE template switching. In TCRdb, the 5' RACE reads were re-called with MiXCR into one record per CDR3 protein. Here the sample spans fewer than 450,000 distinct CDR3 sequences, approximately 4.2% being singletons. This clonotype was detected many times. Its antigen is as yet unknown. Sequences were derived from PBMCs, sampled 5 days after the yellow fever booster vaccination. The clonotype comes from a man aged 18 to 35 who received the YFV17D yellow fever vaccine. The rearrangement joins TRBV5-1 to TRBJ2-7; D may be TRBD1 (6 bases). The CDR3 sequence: CASSETGSSYEQYV. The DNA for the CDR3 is TGCGCCAGCAGCGAGACAGGTAGTTCCTACGAGCAGTACGTC.